These 5 T cell receptor beta chains originate from one sample sequenced in a study of graft-versus-host responses after intestinal transplantation. Sequenced by immunoSEQ multiplex PCR; TCRdb stores in-frame clones only, minus some. The sample holds 100,000 or so clones, 91% seen once. No antigen is known for these receptors. Sequenced material: unstimulated CD4+ T cells sorted from spleen or lymph node cells, taken before transplant. Receptors were obtained from a human donor who was the organ donor for an intestinal transplant.

V gene TRBV29-1 combines with J gene TRBJ1-2, with 8 bases matching TRBD1. Per germline, CDR1 SQVTM and CDR2 ANQGSEA. The CDR3 consists of 13 residues. With 4 bases clipped from V and 4 bases from J, the junction kept 5 bases outside the gene matches. The DNA of the CDR3 is TGCAGCGTTGGCGACAGGGGCCCCTATGGCTACACCTTC. This codes for CSVGDRGPYGYTF.

The rearrangement links TRBV19 to TRBJ2-7; TRBD2 aligns across 7 bases. This CDR3 has 13 residues. Per germline, CDR1 LNHDA and CDR2 SQIVND (reference sequence). The J segment lost 2 bases and the V segment lost 9 bases, leaving 7 bases of the junction unmatched. In nucleotides, the CDR3 is TGTGCCAGCAGTGGGGGGAGGGCCTACGAGCAGTACTTC. Its translation is CASSGGRAYEQYF. Based on the CDR3 plus reference TRBV19 and TRBJ2-7, the full variable domain is DGGITQSPKYLFRKEGQNVTLSCEQNLNHDAMYWYRQDPGQGLRLIYYSQIVNDFQKGDIAEGYSVSREKKESFPLTVTSAQKNPTAFYLCASSGGRAYEQYFGPGTRLTVT.

This clone was counted a single time. The rearrangement links TRBV7-2 to TRBJ1-5; D call uncertain. This CDR3 is built from 14 residues. From germline, CDR1 is SGHTA and CDR2 FQGNSA. V lost 1 base, J lost 0 bases, and 4 bases lay in between. CDR3 sequence: CASSLDSSNQPQHF. CDR3 sequence (DNA): TGTGCCAGCAGCTTAGATAGTAGCAATCAGCCCCAGCATTTT.

This clone was recorded only once. This chain joins TRBV9 and TRBJ1-2; no firm D call. The CDR3 sequence is 14 residues long. CDR1 SGDLS and CDR2 YYNGEE come from the germline V gene. V lost 0 bases to trimming and J lost 4 bases, with 10 bases between them. The CDR3 coding sequence is TGTGCCAGCAGCGTAGCTACTGGTATCTATGGCTACACCTTC. It encodes CASSVATGIYGYTF.

The chain uses TRBV13 and TRBJ1-2, with unresolved D. V was cut by 2 bases and J by 7 bases, with 8 bases left in between. CDR1 is PRHDT, CDR2 FYEKMQ, per germline (reference sequence). The CDR3 runs 12 residues. CDR3: CASSLRISGYTF. DNA for the CDR3: TGTGCCAGCAGCTTACGTATCTCTGGCTACACCTTC. Combining the CDR3 with reference TRBV13 and TRBJ1-2 gives the whole variable domain AAGVIQSPRHLIKEKRETATLKCYPIPRHDTVYWYQQGPGQDPQFLISFYEKMQSDKGSIPDRFSAQQFSDYHSELNMSSLELGDSALYFCASSLRISGYTFGSGTRLTVV.